A single sample is the source of the 17 T cell receptor beta chains below, sequenced in a study of blood T cells in healthy people across ages. Next came a second PCR, run for about 6 to 11 cycles, which used a sample-barcoded 5' primer along with a J-beta primer mix. TCRdb re-called the 5' RACE reads through MiXCR, storing one row per CDR3 protein. The sample shows 650,000 to 950,000 distinct CDR3 sequences, 40% to 50% of them seen only once. The sample was blood. The receptors shown here come from a man aged 60 to 69 in good health.

The CDR3 DNA is TGTGCCACCCCGGGGTGGCATTCACCCCTCCACTTT. Encoded protein: CATPGWHSPLHF. The chain uses TRBV24-1 and TRBJ1-6; the D is unclear. The CDR3 is made up of 12 amino acids. Germline CDR1 and CDR2: KGHDR and SFDVKD. With 9 bases removed from V and 8 bases from J, the gap between germline ends came to 10 bases.

This sequence joins TRBV20-1 and TRBJ2-1; D is perhaps TRBD1 (6 bases). The CDR3 consists of 14 residues. V was pared by 6 bases and J by 4 bases, with 16 bases between. Germline assignment: CDR1 DFQATT and CDR2 SNEGSKA (reference sequence). The CDR3 is CSARLQGQYNEQFF. The CDR3 nucleotides read TGCAGTGCCCGTCTACAGGGTCAGTACAATGAGCAGTTCTTC.

The J gene is TRBJ2-1, the V gene TRBV29-1; TRBD1 aligns across 7 bases. Trimming cost V 4 bases and J 4 bases; bases outside gene matches: 16. Germline assignment: CDR1 SQVTM and CDR2 ANQGSEA. The CDR3 contains 17 residues. CDR3 amino acids: CSVVGTVTLSSYNEQFF. CDR3 in DNA: TGCAGCGTTGTAGGGACAGTGACATTAAGCTCATACAATGAGCAGTTCTTC.

V and J are TRBV4-1 and TRBJ1-2; D not resolved. Germline V gene sequence: CDR1 MGHRA, CDR2 YSYEKL. The CDR3 is 14 amino acids. Deletions cut 2 bases from V and 4 bases from J, with 11 bases between. The DNA of the CDR3 is TGCGCCAGCAGCCAAACCTTATCTCTCTATGGCTACACCTTC. It yields the protein CASSQTLSLYGYTF.

The chain links TRBV5-1 to TRBJ2-5; weak D call: TRBD1 (5 bases). The CDR3 extends over 16 amino acids. CDR1 and CDR2 (germline): SGHRS, YFSETQ. Trimming removed 4 bases from V and 4 bases from J, with 20 bases in between. CDR3 DNA sequence: TGCGCCAGCAGCCTCAATGGGTATGGGGCAGGAGAGACCCAGTACTTC. This translates into CASSLNGYGAGETQYF.

The rearrangement links TRBV5-1 to TRBJ2-7, with TRBD2 identical over 7 bases. The CDR3 spans 17 residues. The ends lost 0 bases at V and 0 bases at J; junction bases unmatched: 9. Germline CDR1 SGHRS, CDR2 YFSETQ. CDR3 loop: CASSLEGAGDSSYEQYF. The CDR3 nucleotides are TGCGCCAGCAGCTTGGAAGGCGCGGGGGATAGCTCCTACGAGCAGTACTTC.

This clonotype was seen more than once but under ten times. This rearrangement joins TRBV6-6 to TRBJ1-4; 10 nucleotides align to TRBD1. Looked up from germline, CDR1 is MNHNY and CDR2 is SVGAGI (reference sequence). The CDR3 runs 16 residues. V dropped 5 bases and J dropped 8; count of bases not matched to a gene: 11. The CDR3 DNA reads TGTGCCAGCAGTACCCGCGGACAGGGGGTAGGAGAAAAACTGTTTTTT. It encodes CASSTRGQGVGEKLFF.

The gene calls are TRBV24-1 and TRBJ2-3; the match to TRBD2 covers 14 bases. The CDR3 length is 17 residues. Germline V gene data show CDR1 as KGHDR and CDR2 as SFDVKD. Trimming took 4 bases from V and 4 from J; bases not matched to a gene: 6. CDR3 sequence (DNA): TGTGCCACCAGTGACTTGACTAGCGGGGGGGCCTCAGATACGCAGTATTTT. This codes for CATSDLTSGGASDTQYF.

This clonotype came up once. This rearrangement joins TRBV28 to TRBJ1-1; D gene uncertain. Between the trimmed V and J ends, which lost 2 bases and 7 bases, there was a span of 8 bases. Germline-derived CDR1 and CDR2 are MDHEN and SYDVKM. The CDR3 runs to 12 residues. The CDR3: CASSLTLFEAFF. CDR3 coding DNA: TGTGCCAGCAGTTTAACCCTCTTTGAAGCTTTCTTT.

This sequence joins TRBV5-1 and TRBJ2-3; perhaps TRBD2 as D (5 bases). Germline values: CDR1 SGHRS, CDR2 YFSETQ. V lost 1 base and J 1 base, leaving 7 bases between the germline ends. The CDR3 is made up of 14 amino acids. CDR3 sequence reads: CASSLYSGTDTQYF. In nucleotides, the CDR3 is TGCGCCAGCAGCTTGTATAGCGGCACAGATACGCAGTATTTT.

The CDR3 nucleotides read TGTGCCAGCACCGTAACAGGGGACGAGCAGTACTTC. It specifies CASTVTGDEQYF. The gene calls are TRBV12-3 or TRBV12-4 and TRBJ2-7, with 7 bases identical to TRBD1. Unmatched junction bases numbered 5, after V lost 7 bases and J lost 5 bases. CDR3 length: 12 amino acids.

The genes are TRBV12-3 or TRBV12-4 and TRBJ2-1, with D perhaps being TRBD1 or TRBD2 (5 bases each). Trimming took off 4 bases at V and 0 bases at J, with 25 bases between the two ends. The CDR3 spans 20 residues. The CDR3 loop is CASSWVGGLPDTSSYNEQFF. CDR3 nucleotides: TGTGCCAGCAGTTGGGTTGGGGGATTACCGGACACCAGCTCCTACAATGAGCAGTTCTTC.

The table lists this clonotype with a count of one. This chain links TRBV7-9 with TRBJ1-6; 8 nucleotides line up with TRBD1. The germline gives CDR1 SEHNR, CDR2 FQNEAQ (reference sequence). The CDR3 runs to 15 residues. The V gene end was trimmed by 4 bases and the J gene end by 8 bases; junction bases not matched to a gene: 7. CDR3 DNA sequence: TGTGCCAGCAGCTGGGGGGACAGGCCTTATTCACCCCTCCACTTT. Translating it yields CASSWGDRPYSPLHF.

Concerning this clonotype itself: Compared with germline, one end of the junction differs, possibly owing to a read error. The rearrangement links TRBV18 to TRBJ1-6; D not resolved. The CDR3 runs 16 residues. Germline loops: CDR1 KGHSH, CDR2 LQKENI. The CDR3 loop is CASSPRAESYNSPLHF. CDR3 coding DNA: TGCGCCAGCTCACCGAGGGCAGAGTCCTATAATTCACCCCTCCACTTT.

In this sample, this clonotype turned up a few times. The chain combines TRBV29-1 with TRBJ1-4; 7 bases are shared with TRBD1. Germline lookup yields CDR1 SQVTM and CDR2 ANQGSEA. CDR3 length: 14 amino acids. V was clipped by 4 bases and J by 5 bases; unmatched bases: 7. The CDR3: CSVGNPGQNEKLFF. The CDR3 DNA is TGCAGCGTTGGCAACCCGGGACAGAATGAAAAACTGTTTTTT.

V gene TRBV29-1 combines with J gene TRBJ1-2; D remains unclear. There are 13 residues in the CDR3. CDR1 is SQVTM, CDR2 ANQGSEA, per germline. The V end lost 6 bases, the J end lost 1 base, and 12 bases lay between the germline ends. DNA for the CDR3: TGCAGCGTCCATCCCCCCCTTAACTATGGCTACACCTTC. It encodes CSVHPPLNYGYTF.

This rearrangement joins TRBV10-3 to TRBJ2-2, with D maybe TRBD2 (6 bases). CDR1 is ENHRY and CDR2 is SYGVKD in the germline V gene. The CDR3 spans 14 residues. The V end was cut by 8 bases, the J end by 3 bases, with 13 bases between. The CDR3 bases are TGTGCCATCTGGGCAGGGAGGCACACCGGGGAGCTGTTTTTT. As protein: CAIWAGRHTGELFF.